The 18 T cell receptor beta chains presented below share a single source sample, sequenced in a study of control samples from healthy donors and cancer patients. Assay used: immunoSEQ multiplex PCR; TCRdb lists only in-frame clones, some missing. The data contain about 83,000 clones, 75% to 95% of them singletons. Material: blood. The receptors stem from a man over 45 in good health.

The rearrangement uses TRBV9 and TRBJ1-1, with D unclear. Germline V gene data show CDR1 as SGDLS and CDR2 as YYNGEE. The CDR3 is 14 amino acids. V gave up 3 bases and J gave up 10 bases, with 19 bases separating them. The CDR3 protein is CASSGGGSMAGAFF. The CDR3 DNA reads TGTGCCAGCAGCGGGGGAGGGAGCATGGCGGGAGCTTTCTTT.

This chain connects TRBV2 to TRBJ1-1; 7 bases are shared with TRBD1. With V trimmed by 6 bases and J by 3 bases, 7 bases remained unmatched. CDR3 size: 14 residues. Looked up from germline, CDR1 is SNHLY and CDR2 is FYNNEI. CDR3: CASRATTGDTEAFF. CDR3 in DNA: TGTGCCAGCAGGGCAACCACAGGGGACACTGAAGCTTTCTTT.

V is TRBV7-6 and J is TRBJ2-3; D is uncertain. This CDR3 is 13 amino acids long. Germline V lookup: CDR1 SGHVS, CDR2 FNYEAQ. With 1 base removed from V and 7 bases from J, the gap between germline ends came to 9 bases. The CDR3 spells CASSLGEYHTQYF. CDR3 DNA sequence: TGTGCCAGCAGCTTAGGGGAATACCATACGCAGTATTTT.

The chain combines TRBV19 with TRBJ1-5; no firm D call. Germline CDR1 LNHDA, CDR2 SQIVND (reference sequence). V was trimmed by 3 bases and J by 1 base, leaving 13 bases between them. The CDR3 contains 16 residues. The CDR3 loop is CASSIYPPDSNQPQHF. The CDR3 DNA is TGTGCCAGTAGTATTTACCCCCCGGACAGCAATCAGCCCCAGCATTTT.

V usage is TRBV6-6 and J usage is TRBJ1-4; tentatively, D is TRBD1 (5 bases). Germline V gene lookup returns CDR1 MNHNY and CDR2 SVGAGI (reference sequence). The CDR3 extends over 13 amino acids. V was clipped by 4 bases and J by 5 bases, with 8 bases between them. The CDR3 bases are TGTGCCAGCAGTTGGGGGAGGAATGAAAAACTGTTTTTT. Protein sequence: CASSWGRNEKLFF.

The V gene is TRBV2, the J gene TRBJ2-3, with TRBD2 matching over 15 bases. Germline V gene data show CDR1 as SNHLY and CDR2 as FYNNEI. The trim removed 5 bases at V and 6 bases at J, leaving 6 bases unmatched. The CDR3 sequence is 16 residues long. DNA for the CDR3: TGTGCCAGCAGTCACGGACTAGCGGGGGGGCGGGATACGCAGTATTTT. Its translation: CASSHGLAGGRDTQYF.

The V call is TRBV30, the J call TRBJ1-1; 7 nucleotides match TRBD1. The CDR3 is made up of 13 amino acids. V shed 5 bases, J shed 4 bases, and the junction held 7 bases outside the gene matches. CDR1 is GTSNPN and CDR2 is SVGIG in the germline V gene (reference sequence). The chain's CDR3 is CAWGTGVVTEAFF. DNA of the CDR3: TGTGCCTGGGGAACAGGGGTCGTCACTGAAGCTTTCTTT.

The chain carries TRBV19 and TRBJ1-5; possibly TRBD1 for D (6 bases). V was shortened by 6 bases and J by 3 bases, with 9 bases between the two germline ends. Germline V lookup: CDR1 LNHDA, CDR2 SQIVND (reference sequence). The CDR3 covers 13 residues. The DNA for the CDR3 is TGTGCCAGTAGCCGGGACAACAATCAGCCCCAGCATTTT. It translates to CASSRDNNQPQHF.

This chain's CDR3 is CAWSLGGSDYGYTF. CDR3 DNA sequence: TGTGCCTGGAGTCTGGGGGGGTCGGACTATGGCTACACCTTC. The chain employs TRBV30 and TRBJ1-2; possibly TRBD1 for D (5 bases). There are 14 residues in the CDR3. V lost 2 bases to trimming and J lost 3 bases, with 13 bases between them. Germline V gene sequence: CDR1 GTSNPN, CDR2 SVGIG (reference sequence).

The chain has TRBV11-2 and TRBJ2-3; D remains ambiguous. Germline CDR1 reads SGHAT; CDR2 reads FQNNGV. CDR3 size: 14 residues. V lost 5 bases and J 2 bases, leaving 11 bases between the germline ends. The CDR3 protein is CASSPDVLTDTQYF. The CDR3 nucleotides read TGTGCCAGCAGCCCCGACGTACTCACAGATACGCAGTATTTT.

The rearrangement links TRBV30 to TRBJ1-2; the D gene is possibly TRBD1 (5 bases). The CDR3 spans 13 residues. V lost 2 bases, J lost 4 bases, and 11 bases lay in between. Germline V gene data show CDR1 as GTSNPN and CDR2 as SVGIG (reference sequence). CDR3 sequence reads: CAWSIAGTYGYTF. The CDR3 DNA sequence: TGTGCCTGGAGTATAGCAGGGACCTATGGCTACACCTTC.

The chain employs TRBV6-5 and TRBJ2-5, with TRBD1 matching 7 bases. This CDR3 contains 15 residues. Germline CDR1 is MNHEY and CDR2 is SVGAGI. Trimming took 4 bases from V and 4 from J; bases not matched to a gene: 9. The CDR3, as DNA: TGTGCCAGCAGTTCGGACAGGCCCGGTAGAGAGACCCAGTACTTC. The encoded protein is CASSSDRPGRETQYF.

V and J are TRBV19 and TRBJ1-2, with 7 bases matching TRBD1. Germline V gives CDR1 LNHDA, CDR2 SQIVND (reference sequence). Trimming at V came to 3 bases and at J to 6 bases, leaving 13 bases not matched to a gene. The CDR3 covers 16 residues. The DNA for the CDR3 is TGTGCCAGTAGTATCTCCCCACAGGGGAAGTCGAATGGCTACACCTTC. It translates to CASSISPQGKSNGYTF.

The CDR3 DNA reads as TGTGCCACCAGTGACGGACCGGTCGGAGCGGGCGGCTACACCTTC. Its protein is CATSDGPVGAGGYTF. The chain joins TRBV24-1 to TRBJ1-2, with D unresolved. This CDR3 is 15 amino acids long. V lost 4 bases to trimming and J lost 8 bases, with 19 bases between them. Germline V gene data show CDR1 as KGHDR and CDR2 as SFDVKD.

The table lists this clone with a few counts. The chain employs TRBV9 and TRBJ1-2; D gene ambiguous. The CDR3 is made up of 13 amino acids. Germline loops: CDR1 SGDLS, CDR2 YYNGEE. V was shortened by 0 bases and J by 4 bases, with 7 bases between the two germline ends. The CDR3: CASSVGQSYGYTF. As DNA, the CDR3 is TGTGCCAGCAGCGTAGGTCAGTCCTATGGCTACACCTTC.

The genes are TRBV5-1 and TRBJ2-5; D may be TRBD1 (5 bases). The ends were cut back, 0 bases at V and 5 bases at J, with 14 bases in the middle. Germline V gene data show CDR1 as SGHRS and CDR2 as YFSETQ. CDR3 length: 15 residues. The CDR3 region has the DNA TGCGCCAGCAGCTTGGGGCAGGGTTTTCTGGAGACCCAGTACTTC. Encoded protein: CASSLGQGFLETQYF.

CDR3 in amino acids: CASSLRGGPSYEQYF. CDR3 DNA sequence: TGTGCCAGCAGCTTAAGAGGGGGCCCCTCCTACGAGCAGTACTTC. The gene calls are TRBV27 and TRBJ2-7; TRBD1 agrees at 7 bases. CDR3 length equals 15 residues. Trimming at V came to 6 bases and at J to 0 bases, leaving 8 bases not matched to a gene. CDR1 is MNHEY and CDR2 is SMNVEV in the germline V gene (reference sequence).

The genes are TRBV7-9 and TRBJ1-2; no clear D gene. V lost 3 bases, J lost 4 bases, and 9 bases lay in between. CDR1 and CDR2 (germline): SEHNR, FQNEAQ (reference sequence). The CDR3 runs 13 residues. CDR3 protein: CASSLAGSYGYTF. DNA of the CDR3: TGTGCCAGCAGCTTGGCGGGGAGCTATGGCTACACCTTC.